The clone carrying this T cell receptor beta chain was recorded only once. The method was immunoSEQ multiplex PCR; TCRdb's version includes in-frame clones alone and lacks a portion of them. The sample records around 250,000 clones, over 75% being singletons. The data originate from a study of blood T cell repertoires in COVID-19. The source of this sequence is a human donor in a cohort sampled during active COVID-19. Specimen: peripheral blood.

The CDR3 region is CASTVSHSNEQFF. In DNA, the CDR3 is TGTGCCAGTACGGTATCCCACTCTAATGAGCAGTTCTTC. The J gene is TRBJ2-1, the V gene TRBV19; D not certain. The CDR3 is 13 amino acids. Germline V gives CDR1 LNHDA, CDR2 SQIVND (reference sequence). V dropped 7 bases and J dropped 7 bases, with 14 bases sitting between them. Full variable domain (remainder filled in from reference TRBV19 and TRBJ2-1): DGGITQSPKYLFRKEGQNVTLSCEQNLNHDAMYWYRQDPGQGLRLIYYSQIVNDFQKGDIAEGYSVSREKKESFPLTVTSAQKNPTAFYLCASTVSHSNEQFFGPGTRLTVL.